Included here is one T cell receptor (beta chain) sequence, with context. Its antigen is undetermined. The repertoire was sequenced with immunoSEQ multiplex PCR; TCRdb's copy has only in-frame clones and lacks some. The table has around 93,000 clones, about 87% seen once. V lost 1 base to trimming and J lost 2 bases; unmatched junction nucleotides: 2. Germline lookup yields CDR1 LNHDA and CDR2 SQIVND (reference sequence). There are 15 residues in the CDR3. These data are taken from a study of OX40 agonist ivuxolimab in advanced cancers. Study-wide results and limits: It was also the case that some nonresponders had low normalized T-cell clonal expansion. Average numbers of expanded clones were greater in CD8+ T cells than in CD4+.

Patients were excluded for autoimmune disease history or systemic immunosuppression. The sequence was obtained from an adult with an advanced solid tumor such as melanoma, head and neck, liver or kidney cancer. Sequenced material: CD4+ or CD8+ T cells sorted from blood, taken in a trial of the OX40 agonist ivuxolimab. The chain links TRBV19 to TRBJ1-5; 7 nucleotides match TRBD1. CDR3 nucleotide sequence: TGTGCCAGTAGTATAGGTGGACAGGGCAATCAGCCCCAGCATTTT. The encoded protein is CASSIGGQGNQPQHF.